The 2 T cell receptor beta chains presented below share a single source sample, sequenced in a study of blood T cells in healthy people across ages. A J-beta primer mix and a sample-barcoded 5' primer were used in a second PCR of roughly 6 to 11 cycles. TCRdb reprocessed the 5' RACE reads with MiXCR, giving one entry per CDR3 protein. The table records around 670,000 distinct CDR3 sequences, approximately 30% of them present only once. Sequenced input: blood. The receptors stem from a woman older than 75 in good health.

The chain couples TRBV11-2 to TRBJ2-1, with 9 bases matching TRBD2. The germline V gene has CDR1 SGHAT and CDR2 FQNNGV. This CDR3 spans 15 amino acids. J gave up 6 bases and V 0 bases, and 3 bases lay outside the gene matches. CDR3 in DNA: TGTGCCAGCAGCTTAGATAGAGCGGGGGGCAATGAGCAGTTCTTC. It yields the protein CASSLDRAGGNEQFF.

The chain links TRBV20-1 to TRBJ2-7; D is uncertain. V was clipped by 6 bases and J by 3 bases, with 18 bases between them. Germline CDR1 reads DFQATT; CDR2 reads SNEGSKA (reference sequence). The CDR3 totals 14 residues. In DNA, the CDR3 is TGCAGTGCCGCCGGACCCCAGATAGGCTACGAGCAGTACTTC. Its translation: CSAAGPQIGYEQYF.